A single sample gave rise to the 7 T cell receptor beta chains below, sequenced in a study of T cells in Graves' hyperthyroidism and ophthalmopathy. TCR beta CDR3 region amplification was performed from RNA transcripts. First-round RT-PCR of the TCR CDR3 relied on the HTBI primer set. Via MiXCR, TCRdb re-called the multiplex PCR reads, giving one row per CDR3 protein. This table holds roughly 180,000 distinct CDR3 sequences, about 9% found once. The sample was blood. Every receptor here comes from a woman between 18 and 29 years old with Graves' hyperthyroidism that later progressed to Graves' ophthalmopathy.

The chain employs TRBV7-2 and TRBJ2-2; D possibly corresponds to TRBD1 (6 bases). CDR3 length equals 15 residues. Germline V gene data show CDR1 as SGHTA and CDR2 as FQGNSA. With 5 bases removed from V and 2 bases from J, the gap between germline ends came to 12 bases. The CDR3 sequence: CASSLDRPNTGELFF. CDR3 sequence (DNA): TGTGCCAGCAGCCTGGACAGACCCAACACCGGGGAGCTGTTTTTT.

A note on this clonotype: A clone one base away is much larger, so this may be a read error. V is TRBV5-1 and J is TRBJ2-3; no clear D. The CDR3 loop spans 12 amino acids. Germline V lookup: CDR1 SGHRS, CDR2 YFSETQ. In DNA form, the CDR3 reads TGCGCCAGCAGCTTGGATCCGGATACGCGGTATTTT. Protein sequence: CASSLDPDTRYF.

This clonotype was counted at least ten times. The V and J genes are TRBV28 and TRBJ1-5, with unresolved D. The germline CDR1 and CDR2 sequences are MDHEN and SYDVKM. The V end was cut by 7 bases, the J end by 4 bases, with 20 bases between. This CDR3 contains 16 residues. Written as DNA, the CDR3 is TGTGCCAGCACCCAAAGCGAGTTAGGGTGGAATCAGCCCCAGCATTTT. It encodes CASTQSELGWNQPQHF.

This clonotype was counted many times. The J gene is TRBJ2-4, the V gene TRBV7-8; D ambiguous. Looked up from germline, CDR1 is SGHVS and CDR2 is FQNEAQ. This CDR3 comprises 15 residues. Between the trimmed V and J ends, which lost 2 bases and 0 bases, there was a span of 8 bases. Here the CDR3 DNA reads TGTGCCAGCAGCTTACCTCCAGGAGCCAAAAACATTCAGTACTTC. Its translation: CASSLPPGAKNIQYF.

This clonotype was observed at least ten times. CDR3 coding DNA: TGTGCCAGCAGTTTATCCGGACAGGGGAGTCAGCCCCAGCATTTT. It translates to CASSLSGQGSQPQHF. V usage is TRBV28 and J usage is TRBJ1-5; TRBD1 aligns across 9 bases. The CDR3 runs 15 residues. V was pared by 1 base and J by 6 bases, with 4 bases of the junction left unmatched. CDR1 is MDHEN, CDR2 SYDVKM, per germline.

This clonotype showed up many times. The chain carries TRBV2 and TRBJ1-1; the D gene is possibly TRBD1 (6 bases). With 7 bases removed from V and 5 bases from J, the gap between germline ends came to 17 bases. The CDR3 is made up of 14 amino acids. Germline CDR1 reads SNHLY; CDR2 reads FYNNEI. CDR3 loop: CASNRGAQGTEAFF. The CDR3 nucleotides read TGTGCCAGCAATCGCGGGGCTCAGGGGACTGAAGCTTTCTTT.

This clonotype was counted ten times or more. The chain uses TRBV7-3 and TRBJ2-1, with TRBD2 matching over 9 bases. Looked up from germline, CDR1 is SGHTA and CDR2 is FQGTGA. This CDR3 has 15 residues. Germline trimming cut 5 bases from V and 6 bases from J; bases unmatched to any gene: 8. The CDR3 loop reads CASSASGEVGNEQFF. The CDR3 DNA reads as TGTGCCAGCAGCGCTAGCGGGGAAGTAGGCAATGAGCAGTTCTTC.